These 8 T cell receptor beta chains were all obtained from the same sample, sequenced in a study of cytotoxic CD8 clonotypes in ibrutinib-treated CLL. Generated by immunoSEQ multiplex PCR, the TCRdb table keeps only in-frame clones and is missing some. The sample includes some 170,000 clones, roughly 84% of them seen just once. The source material was PBMCs, sampled at disease progression, from a patient treated with ibrutinib. The source is a human donor with chronic lymphocytic leukemia.

Only one count was recorded for this clone. The rearrangement uses TRBV6-5 and TRBJ1-2; D uncertain. The CDR3 has 11 residues. The V end lost 4 bases, the J end lost 5 bases, and 5 bases lay between the germline ends. From germline, CDR1 is MNHEY and CDR2 SVGAGI. In nucleotides, the CDR3 is TGTGCCAGCAGTTCGAAGTATGGCTACACCTTC. Its protein is CASSSKYGYTF.

The genes are TRBV11-3 and TRBJ2-3, with 7 nucleotides matching TRBD2. CDR1 and CDR2 (germline): SGHNT, YENEEA. Unmatched junction bases numbered 7, after V lost 5 bases and J lost 2 bases. CDR3 length equals 15 residues. The CDR3 region is CASSLRSGATDTQYF. The CDR3, as DNA: TGTGCCAGCAGCCTCCGGAGCGGGGCCACAGATACGCAGTATTTT.

The rearrangement uses TRBV21-1 and TRBJ1-1. TRBV21-1 is classified as a pseudogene. The CDR3 spans 16 residues. CDR3 coding DNA: TGTGCCAGCAGCTTTACTGGGGAGTGGTCGCACACTGAAGCTTTCTTT. Translated, it gives CASSFTGEWSHTEAFF.

The genes are TRBV23-1 and TRBJ2-4; tentatively, D is TRBD1 or TRBD2 (5 bases each). TRBV23-1 is identified as an open reading frame with a role that is uncertain. The ends were cut back, 10 bases at V and 0 bases at J, with 16 bases in the middle. The CDR3 is made up of 15 amino acids. The CDR3 loop is CAKLRQTIAKNIQYF. The CDR3 DNA follows: TGCGCCAAACTCCGACAGACTATAGCCAAAAACATTCAGTACTTC.

This chain joins TRBV18 and TRBJ2-7; maybe TRBD2 (5 bases). V was trimmed by 3 bases and J by 3 bases, leaving 15 bases between them. Germline CDR1 reads KGHSH; CDR2 reads LQKENI. This CDR3 comprises 15 residues. The CDR3 protein is CASSPLLGSDYEQYF. In DNA form, the CDR3 reads TGTGCCAGCTCACCGCTACTAGGGTCTGACTACGAGCAGTACTTC.

In regard to this clone: The same CDR3 arises from other DNA sequences in this sample as well. This chain links TRBV11-3 with TRBJ2-7; D is ambiguous. V dropped 3 bases and J dropped 4 bases, with 13 bases sitting between them. CDR1 is SGHNT, CDR2 YENEEA, per germline. The CDR3 has 14 residues. The CDR3 nucleotides are TGTGCCAGCAGCTTCTGGGCAAGGTCTTACGAGCAGTACTTC. Its protein product is CASSFWARSYEQYF.

This chain connects TRBV11-1 to TRBJ2-1, with 8 positions matching TRBD2. The CDR3 covers 18 residues. The junction had 16 bases not matched to a gene; V was cut back by 5 bases and J by 4 bases. Germline CDR1 SGHAT, CDR2 FQDESV (reference sequence). The CDR3 region has the DNA TGTGCCAGCAGCCAATATTCACTTAGCGGGATACTGTACAATGAGCAGTTCTTC. As protein: CASSQYSLSGILYNEQFF.

The chain uses TRBV7-8 and TRBJ1-1; 8 bases fit TRBD1. CDR1 is SGHVS, CDR2 FQNEAQ, per germline. The V and J ends lost 4 bases and 4 bases, in that order; junction bases with no gene match: 11. CDR3 length: 16 amino acids. CDR3 DNA: TGTGCCAGCAGCTCCAGAAGGACAGGGTATGGCACTGAAGCTTTCTTT. It codes for CASSSRRTGYGTEAFF. The variable domain in full, completed from reference TRBV7-8 and TRBJ1-1, reads GAGVSQSPRYKVAKRGQDVALRCDPISGHVSLFWYQQALGQGPEFLTYFQNEAQLDKSGLPSDRFFAERPEGSVSTLKIQRTQQEDSAVYLCASSSRRTGYGTEAFFGQGTRLTVV.